The TCR beta chain described here comes from a study of shared T cell receptors in the human thymus. CDR3 size: 12 residues. CDR1 and CDR2 from the germline V gene are MNHGY and SVAAGI. V was clipped by 3 bases and J by 8 bases, with 10 bases between them. Profiled with immunoSEQ multiplex PCR; TCRdb holds only in-frame clones, not every one. The sample yields 65,000 to 70,000 clones, 90% to 95% seen once. The sequenced sample consisted of thymocytes. The chain combines TRBV6-9 with TRBJ1-2; D is undetermined. The clonotype was recovered from a human donor. CDR3 loop: CASSYPRGGYTF. As DNA, the CDR3 is TGTGCCAGCAGTTACCCTCGCGGGGGCTACACCTTC.